The T cell receptor beta chain under discussion was sequenced for a study of T cells after yellow fever vaccination. TCRdb used MiXCR to reprocess the 5' RACE reads, holding one entry per CDR3 protein. The data show approximately 580,000 distinct CDR3 sequences, around 17% seen once. The CDR3 covers 11 residues. V was cut by 8 bases and J by 9 bases, with 11 bases left in between. At least ten counts were recorded for this clonotype. The antigen is unknown. Study-level points and caveats: Once the booster was given, most primary-vaccination clones reappeared, at 95% to 97% for CD4 and more than 85% for CD8.

The sample in question was PBMCs, obtained less than 6 days after the first yellow fever vaccination. The TCR comes from a man in his late teens or twenties who received the YFV17D yellow fever vaccine. The J gene is TRBJ2-4, the V gene TRBV12-3 or TRBV12-4, with D perhaps given as TRBD1 or TRBD2 (6 bases each). CDR3 sequence: CASEGGAIQYF. CDR3 coding DNA: TGTGCCAGCGAGGGGGGAGCCATTCAGTACTTC.